One and the same sample provided the 11 T cell receptor beta chains below, sequenced in a study of blood T cells in healthy people across ages. Alongside a J-beta primer mix, a sample-barcoded 5' primer served in a second PCR lasting about 6 to 11 cycles. TCRdb redid the calling of the 5' RACE reads with MiXCR, one entry per CDR3 protein. The sample lists around 1.5 million distinct CDR3 sequences, roughly 32% seen once, with 10% to 12% in the top ten. The sample comprised blood. All receptors come from a woman between 25 and 40 years old in good health.

Many counts were recorded for this clonotype. The chain links TRBV10-3 to TRBJ2-5; 8 bases agree with TRBD1. J was trimmed by 1 base and V by 6 bases; bases with no gene match: 1. Germline V lookup: CDR1 ENHRY, CDR2 SYGVKD. The CDR3 has 13 residues. Written as DNA, the CDR3 is TGTGCCATCAGGGGACAGGTCCAAGAGACCCAGTACTTC. It encodes CAIRGQVQETQYF.

The V and J genes are TRBV13 and TRBJ1-1; D is unresolved. CDR1 is PRHDT, CDR2 FYEKMQ, per germline (reference sequence). This CDR3 comprises 16 residues. V was clipped by 5 bases and J by 3 bases, with 19 bases between them. The CDR3 here is CASSTRSAGYDTEAFF. CDR3 bases: TGTGCCAGCAGCACCCGAAGCGCCGGATATGACACTGAAGCTTTCTTT.

The chain joins TRBV3-1 to TRBJ1-4, with D perhaps TRBD1 (6 bases). This CDR3 contains 14 residues. Germline CDR1 and CDR2: LGHDT and YNNKEL (reference sequence). V lost 8 bases and J lost 7, with 17 bases in between. CDR3 nucleotides: TGTGCCAGCGGGGGCGGAGGGCTAGGTGAAAAACTGTTTTTT. Protein product: CASGGGGLGEKLFF.

The chain couples TRBV20-1 to TRBJ2-7, with D hard to call. The J call is uncertain, as TRBJ2-5 better fits the DNA end. The CDR3 consists of 13 residues. CDR1 and CDR2 from the germline V gene are DFQATT and SNEGSKA (reference sequence). The CDR3 protein is CSARDATPETQYF. The DNA of the CDR3 is TGCAGTGCTAGGGACGCGACGCCGGAGACCCAGTACTTC.

At least ten counts were recorded for this clonotype. V is TRBV10-1 and J is TRBJ2-7; D is ambiguous. Germline assignment: CDR1 WNHNN and CDR2 SYGVQD (reference sequence). V was pared by 3 bases and J by 5 bases, with 11 bases between. The CDR3 loop spans 13 amino acids. The CDR3 DNA sequence: TGCGCCAGCAGTGACTTCGATCTGGACGAGCAGTACTTC. This sequence encodes CASSDFDLDEQYF.

This clonotype was counted many times. The chain recombines TRBV29-1 with TRBJ2-7, with D maybe TRBD2 (6 bases). The V end was cut by 5 bases, the J end by 5 bases, with 10 bases between. This CDR3 is built from 11 residues. Per germline, CDR1 SQVTM and CDR2 ANQGSEA. CDR3 sequence reads: CSVRWRDEQYF. DNA of the CDR3: TGCAGCGTTCGATGGAGGGACGAGCAGTACTTC.

A remark on this clonotype: One end of the junction varies from germline; a read error may be responsible. The chain recombines TRBV4-2 with TRBJ1-4, with a tentative D call TRBD1 (5 bases). CDR3 size: 20 residues. CDR1 and CDR2 (germline): LGHNA, YNFKEQ. For the CDR3, the DNA is TGTACCAGCAGCCCCCTCTCCGGGCAGGGATTAGTGAGAACTAATGAAAAACTGTTTTTT. This sequence encodes CTSSPLSGQGLVRTNEKLFF.

This clonotype has more than one count but fewer than ten. In DNA form, the CDR3 reads TGTGCCAGCAGTTTGCCCATAGCGGGAGGCGCAGATACGCAGTATTTT. Its protein is CASSLPIAGGADTQYF. The V and J genes are TRBV28 and TRBJ2-3; 10 bases match TRBD2. Germline CDR1 and CDR2: MDHEN and SYDVKM. This CDR3 is 16 amino acids long. With 3 bases clipped from V and 4 bases from J, the junction kept 7 bases outside the gene matches.

Remarks on this clonotype: The germline gene is not matched at one end of the junction; a read error may be the cause. This chain connects TRBV10-3 to TRBJ2-5, with 10 positions matching TRBD1. This CDR3 region has 15 residues. The V gene's germline CDR1 is ENHRY and CDR2 SYGVKD. The CDR3 coding sequence is TGTACCATCAGTGATACGGGACAGGGGAGGGTGACCCAGTACTTC. Translation gives CTISDTGQGRVTQYF.

In its sample, this clonotype was seen a few times. The chain is built from TRBV20-1 and TRBJ2-1; D may be TRBD1 (5 bases). Trimming shortened V by 4 bases and J by 10 bases, and 11 bases separated the two germline ends. The CDR3 covers 11 residues. Germline CDR1 reads DFQATT; CDR2 reads SNEGSKA (reference sequence). CDR3 in DNA: TGCAGTGCTAAAAGGGGCTCCGAGCAGTTCTTC. The encoded protein is CSAKRGSEQFF.

V gene TRBV28 combines with J gene TRBJ1-4; no firm D call. This CDR3 is built from 14 residues. Trimming stripped 3 bases from V and 7 bases from J, with 12 bases between. Germline CDR1 reads MDHEN; CDR2 reads SYDVKM. The CDR3 nucleotides read TGTGCCAGCAGTTTCGGATCGGTTGGTGAAAAACTGTTTTTT. Amino acid sequence: CASSFGSVGEKLFF.